Following are 5 T cell receptor beta chains from one sample sequenced in a study of PD-1 blockade in classical Hodgkin lymphoma. Clones were read by immunoSEQ multiplex PCR, and TCRdb kept only the in-frame ones, dropping some. Of around 16,000 clones listed, approximately 88% are singletons. Every patient experienced relapse after autologous stem cell transplantation, and brentuximab vedotin exposure varied. The sample in question was peripheral blood mononuclear cells (PBMCs), obtained before the second cycle of nivolumab. These TCRs come from a human donor with classical Hodgkin lymphoma.

V gene TRBV5-1 combines with J gene TRBJ1-2, with a weak D call TRBD1 (5 bases). V lost 0 bases and J lost 2, with 14 bases in between. The CDR3 contains 16 residues. Germline loops: CDR1 SGHRS, CDR2 YFSETQ. The CDR3 DNA is TGCGCCAGCAGCTTGGAAGATGGGGGATGGAACTATGGCTACACCTTC. Translating gives CASSLEDGGWNYGYTF.

CDR3 protein: CASSLKTGITGELFF. The CDR3 DNA is TGCGCCAGCAGCTTGAAGACAGGAATTACCGGGGAGCTGTTTTTT. The V gene is TRBV5-1, the J gene TRBJ2-2, with D possibly TRBD1 on 6 matching bases. The CDR3 spans 15 residues. Germline lookup yields CDR1 SGHRS and CDR2 YFSETQ. Between the trimmed V and J ends, which lost 1 base and 5 bases, there was a span of 12 bases.

The chain uses TRBV7-7 and TRBJ2-2; 12 bases line up with TRBD2. The V gene end was trimmed by 4 bases and the J gene end by 2 bases; junction bases not matched to a gene: 2. Germline V gene data show CDR1 as SSHAT and CDR2 as FNYEAQ (reference sequence). This CDR3 spans 16 amino acids. The CDR3 DNA reads as TGTGCCAGCAGCTCGACTAGCGGGAGTAACACCGGGGAGCTGTTTTTT. This translates into CASSSTSGSNTGELFF.

V gene TRBV30 combines with J gene TRBJ2-3, with 9 bases matching TRBD2. Germline loops: CDR1 GTSNPN, CDR2 SVGIG (reference sequence). J lost 9 bases, V lost 1 base, and 8 bases had no gene match. The CDR3 spans 14 residues. The CDR3 region has the DNA TGTGCCTGGAGTGAGGGAATAGCGGGAGACACGCAGTATTTT. Translation: CAWSEGIAGDTQYF. The full variable domain, completed using reference TRBV30 and TRBJ2-3, is SQTIHQWPATLVQPVGSPLSLECTVEGTSNPNLYWYRQAAGRGLQLLFYSVGIGQISSEVPQNLSASRPQDRQFILSSKKLLLSDSGFYLCAWSEGIAGDTQYFGPGTRLTVL.

This sequence joins TRBV4-1 and TRBJ2-1; D might be TRBD2 (5 bases). The V and J ends lost 0 bases and 13 bases respectively, with 13 bases between them. CDR1 MGHRA and CDR2 YSYEKL come from the germline V gene. The CDR3 sequence is 13 residues long. CDR3 bases: TGCGCCAGCAGCCAAGAGGAAACCGGAGGTCAGTTCTTC. Encoded protein: CASSQEETGGQFF.